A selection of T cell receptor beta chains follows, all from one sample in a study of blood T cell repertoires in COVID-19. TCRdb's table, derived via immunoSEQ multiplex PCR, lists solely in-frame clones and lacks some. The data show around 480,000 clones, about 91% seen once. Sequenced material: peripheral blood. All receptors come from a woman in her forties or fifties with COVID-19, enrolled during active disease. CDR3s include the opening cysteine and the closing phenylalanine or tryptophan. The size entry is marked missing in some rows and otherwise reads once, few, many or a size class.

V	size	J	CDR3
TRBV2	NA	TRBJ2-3	CASFRSTTDTQYF
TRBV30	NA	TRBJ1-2	CAWTLGGKNGYTF
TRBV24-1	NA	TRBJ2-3	CATSAGLSTDTQYF
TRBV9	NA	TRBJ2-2	CASSVEGGGTGELFF
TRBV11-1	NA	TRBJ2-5	CASSLAGRITLETQYF
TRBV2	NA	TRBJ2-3	CAIRRTSGTDTQYF
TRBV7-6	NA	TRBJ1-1	CASSSQAAGTEAFF
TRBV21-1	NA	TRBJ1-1	CASSNSTGRLPHGTEAFF
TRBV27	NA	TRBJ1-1	CASSLRGGRTEAFF
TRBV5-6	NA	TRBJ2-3	CASSLGFLQGTSTDTQYF
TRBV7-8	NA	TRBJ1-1	CASSPSGSANTEAFF
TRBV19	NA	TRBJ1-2	CASRIFGGDYGYTF
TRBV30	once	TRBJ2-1	CASREAGWEQFF
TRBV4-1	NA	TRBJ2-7	CASSPQGSGGLIYEQYF
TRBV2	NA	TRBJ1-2	CASSEGASYGYTF